The TCR beta chain under discussion was sequenced for a study of cytomegalovirus exposure and HLA in healthy donors (dated by TCRdb to 2015 to 2018). With respect to the entire study: In an earlier analysis of around 540 of the donors, less than 350 Gb of sequence data and just under 120 million unique TCR beta sequences from about 190 million T cells were reported. An early release covering just under 650 HLA-typed donors comprised about 310 gigabases of sequencing data and 85 million to 100 million unique TCR sequences. Of the roughly 420 genotyped donors, 70% to 90% were placed in the genetic ancestry cluster associated with self-reported Caucasian donors. The study aimed to test whether cataloging public T cell receptors could reveal signatures of past pathogen exposure. The T cell repertoires of some 700 subjects were profiled by immunosequencing and related to cytomegalovirus serostatus. Besides the first cohort of more than 650 subjects, a separate validation cohort made up of 120 different subjects was used. To predict cytomegalovirus infection status, the study combined high-throughput TCR immunosequencing, statistical association of individual TCRs with disease status, and machine learning. In a later analysis, previously published TCR beta repertoires from several hundred donors were re-analyzed and high-resolution HLA genotyping was added so that TCR occurrence patterns could be studied. Rather than using new phenotypic data, the later analysis identified candidate immune exposures from TCR beta sequences and from how often those sequences occurred across donors. To decide whether each TCR beta V gene segment behaved as functional or pseudogenic, an earlier analysis of 587 of the donors relied on high-throughput TCR beta sequencing. Alongside the repertoire data, information on donor age, sex, ethnicity and CMV serostatus was compiled. A later genetic analysis used genome-wide SNP genotypes for about 65% of the roughly 670 donors, treating that subset as a discovery cohort. All discovery cohort repertoires had been generated using a single sequencing platform. HLA typing included class I and class II loci at four-digit resolution. Typing coverage differed by locus: A, B, C, DRB1 and DQB1 were typed in about 629-630 donors, DQA1 in about 500, DPA1 in nearly 610, and DPB1 in approximately 450. Roughly five DR-DQ haplotypes were handled as single units for association and clustering, since linkage in the cohort was strong. Among about 400 genotyped donors of the cohort, an average of approximately 220,000 unique TCR beta nucleotide sequences was sequenced per donor, of which 15% to 20% were non-productive. Points the paper makes about the study in general: Some IMGT-functional V segments, including TRBV6-2 and TRBV6-3, could not be distinguished by the 87-base-pair reads and were therefore excluded. A group of highly shared sequence variants was considered likely to be a technical artifact of the sequencing pipeline. The study listed 164 TCR beta chains as associated with cytomegalovirus. Specific HLA alleles were associated with 16,951 TCR beta sequences at a false discovery rate of 0.05 in a later analysis. According to a later analysis, most CMV-associated TCR beta chains appeared to be HLA-restricted, and the HLA associations seemed to be driven largely by CMV exposure. The cohort was sequenced for TCR beta chains only, and without alpha or paired-chain data the features that could be detected were limited. A later analysis found that TCR association rates varied across HLA loci, with DRB1 alleles showing the most associated TCRs and HLA-C alleles the fewest. CMV serostatus was the only immune exposure information available for the cohort. Sequencing depth was assumed to be roughly uniform across donors in the presence/absence analyses, though that assumption may not hold. In an earlier analysis of 450 to 750 of the donors, most TCR beta V segments appeared in productive rearrangements about 87% or about 30% of the time, broadly matching IMGT annotations. The classifier was reported to diagnose cytomegalovirus status with high specificity and sensitivity in both the original cohort and the validation cohort. In a later analysis, HLA-associated TCR beta chains showed more clonal expansion and lower generation probabilities than non-associated chains that were equally common. A further reported finding was that TCR beta sequences accurately predicted the HLA-A and HLA-B alleles for most subjects in the first cohort. A later analysis reported that several top co-occurrence clusters appeared linked to parvovirus B19, influenza, CMV and Epstein-Barr virus. Compared with the roughly 720-donor mean, donors in an Asian-associated ancestry cluster had fewer N-insertions in productive TCRs, according to a later genetic analysis. The authors suggested that the approach could potentially be generalized to other disease states and immunological phenotypes. Because HLA typing was missing for some donors at each locus, association tests included only the typed subset. When HLA alleles, especially DR and DQ, strongly co-occurred, attributing TCR associations to individual alleles was difficult. V-gene and J-gene trimming of TCR beta chains was associated with a missense DCLRE1C variant in a later genetic analysis, and the association was replicated in an independent cohort. Because counts were too low, seventeen rarely observed V segments, including chromosome 9 orphons, were excluded from the earlier analysis of fewer than 650 of the donors. Linkage disequilibrium might explain the correlated functional status among segregating V segments, but an unknown experimental factor could not be ruled out. In vitro tests confirmed that a few of the cytomegalovirus-associated TCR beta chains recognize cytomegalovirus antigens. Across donors, most TCR sequences were observed very rarely, whereas some public TCRs were present in many individuals.

Deletion took 3 bases off V and 0 bases off J, with a span of 4 bases between the germline ends. Per the germline V gene, SGHDT is the CDR1 and YYEEEE is the CDR2. From its cysteine to its phenylalanine, the CDR3 spans 12 amino acids. Only the CDR3 DNA stays, 36 bases, in frame from base 1. The cohort comprised under 700 healthy bone marrow donors. Cohort members were all nominally healthy when sampled, although unrecorded immune exposures were likely present. The donor was CMV seronegative and was included in the group of a few hundred seronegative cohort members. Every donor gave a peripheral blood sample, and the peripheral blood mononuclear cells from that sample were used for TCR beta sequencing. The Qiagen DNeasy Blood Extraction Kit was used to extract genomic DNA from the blood cell samples. Libraries were built with the immunoSEQ multiplex PCR assay. For the multiplex PCR, a mixture combining 60 forward primers for TCR Vbeta segments and 13 reverse primers for TCR Jbeta segments was used. A multiplex PCR assay on genomic DNA amplified the CDR3 region of rearranged TCR beta genes. On the Illumina HiSeq System, the amplified TCR beta libraries were sequenced as 87-base-pair reads. The original pipeline was this. Across the roughly 700 repertoires, a later analysis counted tens of millions of unique TCR beta chains, 8.5 million to 12 million of which were shared by at least two donors. Raw reads were error-corrected and collapsed into unique sequences with a nearest-neighbor algorithm that merged closely related sequences to remove PCR and sequencing errors. Alignment of CDR3 sequences to IMGT reference sequences was used to assign V, D and J gene segments. For a sequence to be retained, at least a six-nucleotide match to both a V gene segment and a J gene segment was required. Rearrangements were classified as productive when the CDR3 lacked stop codons and remained in frame with V and J, and all other rearrangements were classified as non-productive. CDR3 was defined by IMGT convention, running from the second conserved V-encoded cysteine to the conserved J-encoded phenylalanine. The earlier analysis of a few hundred of the donors excluded sequences that lacked an unambiguous match to a single V gene segment. In an earlier analysis of some 590 of the donors, V segments were called functional above 56.7% productive rearrangements and were called segregating when the between-donor standard deviation exceeded 5%. To diagnose cytomegalovirus status from the catalog of TCR beta chain sequences, a statistical classification framework was built. In a later analysis, TCR nucleotide sequences were compared against IMGT/GENE-DB human TR gene sequences so that V and J genes could be assigned. In a later analysis, CDR3 sequences and most-parsimonious VDJ recombination scenarios were assigned using the TCRdist pipeline. In a later analysis, each TCR beta chain was defined by its CDR3 amino acid sequence together with its V-gene family, and reads without a unique V-gene family were excluded. A later analysis removed roughly 590 highly shared, low-generation-probability nucleotide sequences to deal with suspected cross-contamination and a sequencing artifact. In a later analysis, a clonal expansion index for each public chain was calculated from normalized within-repertoire ranks of inferred template counts. A later analysis computed generation probabilities with a VDJ recombination model fitted to out-of-frame rearrangements, and checked the results against IGoR. Hypergeometric tests were used in a later analysis to score TCR-TCR, TCR-HLA and TCR-CMV co-occurrence, with a repertoire-size bias correction applied to the TCR pairs. A later analysis estimated false discovery rates by permuting HLA or CMV assignments 20 times. In a later analysis, co-occurring TCRs were grouped using DBSCAN, with TCRdist sequence similarity added in when clustering inside HLA-allele-positive subsets. For co-occurrence clustering, repertoires with fewer than 30,000 or more than 120,000 public chains were excluded, along with about five repertoires with anomalous nucleotide sharing. TCRdb limited this immuneACCESS table to in-frame rearrangements with V and J called. A share of clones is missing; checked studies link under half to unresolved V genes, and the rest is unexplained. V, J and clone size were drawn from that table, and D and trimming were deduced from the DNA. This sample is represented by about 140,000 clones; 80% of them were singletons. About an eighth of the sample goes to the ten largest clones.

Concerning this clone: Its antigen is not yet known. No much larger clone is present one base from it, and per-base qualities are unavailable.

The receptor's source is a woman between 35 and 50 years old in good health and CMV-seronegative. The rearrangement joined TRBV5-6 to TRBJ2-7; the D gene lacks a confident call. The specimen was PBMCs. This receptor carries the CDR3 CASSSFSYEQYF. The DNA is as follows: TGTGCCAGCAGCTCCTTCTCCTACGAGCAGTACTTC.